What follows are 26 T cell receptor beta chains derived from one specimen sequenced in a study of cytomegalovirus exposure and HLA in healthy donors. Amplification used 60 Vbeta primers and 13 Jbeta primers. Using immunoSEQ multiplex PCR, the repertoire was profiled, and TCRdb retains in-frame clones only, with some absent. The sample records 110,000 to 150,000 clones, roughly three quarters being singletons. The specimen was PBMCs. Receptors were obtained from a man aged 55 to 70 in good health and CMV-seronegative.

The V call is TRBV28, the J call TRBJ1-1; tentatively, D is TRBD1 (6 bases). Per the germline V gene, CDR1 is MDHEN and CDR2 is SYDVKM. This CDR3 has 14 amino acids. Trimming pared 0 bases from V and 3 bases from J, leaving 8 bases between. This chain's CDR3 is CASSLWAGDTEAFF. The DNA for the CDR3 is TGTGCCAGCAGTTTATGGGCAGGGGACACTGAAGCTTTCTTT.

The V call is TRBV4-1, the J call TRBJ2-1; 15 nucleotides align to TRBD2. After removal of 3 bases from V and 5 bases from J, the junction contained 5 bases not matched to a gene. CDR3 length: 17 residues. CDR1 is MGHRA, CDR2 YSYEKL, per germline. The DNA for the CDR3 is TGCGCCAGCAGCCACGGGACTAGCGGGAGGTCCAACAATGAGCAGTTCTTC. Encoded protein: CASSHGTSGRSNNEQFF.

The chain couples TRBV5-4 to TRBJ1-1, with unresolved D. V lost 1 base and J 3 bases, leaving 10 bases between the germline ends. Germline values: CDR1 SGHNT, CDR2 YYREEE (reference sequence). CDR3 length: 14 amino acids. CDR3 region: CASSLLTRDTEAFF. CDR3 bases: TGTGCCAGCAGCTTGCTGACCCGGGACACTGAAGCTTTCTTT.

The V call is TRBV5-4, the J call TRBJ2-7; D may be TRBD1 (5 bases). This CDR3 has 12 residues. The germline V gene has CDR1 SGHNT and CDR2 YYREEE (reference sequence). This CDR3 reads CGSRQQDYEQYF. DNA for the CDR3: TGTGGCTCGCGTCAACAGGATTACGAGCAGTACTTC.

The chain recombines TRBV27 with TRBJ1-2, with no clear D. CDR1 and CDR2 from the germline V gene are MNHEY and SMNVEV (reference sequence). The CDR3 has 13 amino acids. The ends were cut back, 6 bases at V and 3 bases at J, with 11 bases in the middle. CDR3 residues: CASSQPGYYGYTF. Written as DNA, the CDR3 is TGTGCCAGCAGCCAACCCGGGTACTATGGCTACACCTTC.

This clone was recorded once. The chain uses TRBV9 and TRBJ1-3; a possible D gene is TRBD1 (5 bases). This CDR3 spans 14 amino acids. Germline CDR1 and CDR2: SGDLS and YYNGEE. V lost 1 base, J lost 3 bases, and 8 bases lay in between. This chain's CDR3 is CASSVTGGGNTIYF. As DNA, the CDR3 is TGTGCCAGCAGCGTAACCGGGGGTGGAAACACCATATATTTT.

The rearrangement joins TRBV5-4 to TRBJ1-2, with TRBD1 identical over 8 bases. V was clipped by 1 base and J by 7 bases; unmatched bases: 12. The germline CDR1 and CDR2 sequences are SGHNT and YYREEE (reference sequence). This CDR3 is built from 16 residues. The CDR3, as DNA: TGTGCCAGCAGCTTGTGGAGGCGGACAGGGCGAGGTGGCTACACCTTC. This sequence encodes CASSLWRRTGRGGYTF.

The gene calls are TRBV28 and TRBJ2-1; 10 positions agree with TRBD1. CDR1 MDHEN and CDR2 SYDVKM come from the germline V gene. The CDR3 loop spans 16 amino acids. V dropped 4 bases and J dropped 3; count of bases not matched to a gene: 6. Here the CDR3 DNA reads TGTGCCAGCAGTTCCCTGGGGACAGGGGTCTACAATGAGCAGTTCTTC. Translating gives CASSSLGTGVYNEQFF.

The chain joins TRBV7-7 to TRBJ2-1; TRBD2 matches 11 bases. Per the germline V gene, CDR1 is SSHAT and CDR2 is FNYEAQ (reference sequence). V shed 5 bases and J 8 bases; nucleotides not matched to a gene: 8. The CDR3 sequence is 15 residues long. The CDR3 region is CASSPTSGSGDEQFF. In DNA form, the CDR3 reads TGTGCCAGCAGCCCAACTAGCGGGAGTGGGGATGAGCAGTTCTTC. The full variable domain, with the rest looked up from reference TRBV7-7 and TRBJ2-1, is GAGVSQSPRYKVTKRGQDVTLRCDPISSHATLYWYQQALGQGPEFLTYFNYEAQPDKSGLPSDRFSAERPEGSISTLTIQRTEQRDSAMYRCASSPTSGSGDEQFFGPGTRLTVL.

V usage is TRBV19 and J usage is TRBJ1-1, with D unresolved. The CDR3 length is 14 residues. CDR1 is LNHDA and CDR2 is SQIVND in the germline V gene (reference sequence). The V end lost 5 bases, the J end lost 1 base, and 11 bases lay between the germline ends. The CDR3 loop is CASSPVAGNTEAFF. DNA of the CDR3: TGTGCCAGTAGTCCCGTCGCAGGGAACACTGAAGCTTTCTTT.

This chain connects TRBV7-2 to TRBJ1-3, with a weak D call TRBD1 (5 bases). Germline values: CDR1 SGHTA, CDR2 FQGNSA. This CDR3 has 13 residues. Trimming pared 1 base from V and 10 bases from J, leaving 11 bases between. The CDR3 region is CASSLEAGQTIYF. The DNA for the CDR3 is TGTGCCAGCAGCTTAGAGGCAGGGCAGACCATATATTTT.

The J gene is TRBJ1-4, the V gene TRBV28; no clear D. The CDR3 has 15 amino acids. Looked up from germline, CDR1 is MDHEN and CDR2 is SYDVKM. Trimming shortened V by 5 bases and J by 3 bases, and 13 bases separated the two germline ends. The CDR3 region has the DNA TGTGCCAGCAGTGAAAGACCGGCGGCTAATGAAAAACTGTTTTTT. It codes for CASSERPAANEKLFF. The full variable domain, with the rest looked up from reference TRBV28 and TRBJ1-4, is DVKVTQSSRYLVKRTGEKVFLECVQDMDHENMFWYRQDPGLGLRLIYFSYDVKMKEKGDIPEGYSVSREKKERFSLILESASTNQTSMYLCASSERPAANEKLFFGSGTQLSVL.

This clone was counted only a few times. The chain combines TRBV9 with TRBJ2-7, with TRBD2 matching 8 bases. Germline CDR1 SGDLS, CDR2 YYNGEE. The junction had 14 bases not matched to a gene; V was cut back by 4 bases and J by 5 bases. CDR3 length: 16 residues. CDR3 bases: TGTGCCAGCAGCCCGCCGGGACTAGTCAGGTCCCACGAGCAGTACTTC. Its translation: CASSPPGLVRSHEQYF.

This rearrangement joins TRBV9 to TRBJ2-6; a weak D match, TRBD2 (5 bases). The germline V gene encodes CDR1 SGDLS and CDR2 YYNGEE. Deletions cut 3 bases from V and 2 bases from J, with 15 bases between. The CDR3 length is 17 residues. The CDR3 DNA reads TGTGCCAGCAGCGGTTGGAGGATGGACGCTGGGGCCAACGTCCTGACTTTC. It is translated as CASSGWRMDAGANVLTF.

The CDR3 protein is CAISGSYQEKLFF. CDR3 coding DNA: TGTGCCATCAGTGGCTCTTACCAGGAAAAACTGTTTTTT. The V call is TRBV10-3, the J call TRBJ1-4; D is unresolved. CDR3 length equals 13 residues. Trimming removed 4 bases from V and 8 bases from J, with 11 bases in between. CDR1 and CDR2 from the germline V gene are ENHRY and SYGVKD.

The CDR3, as DNA: TGTGCCAGCAGTCCCCCACAGGGGCCCCAGCATTTT. This codes for CASSPPQGPQHF. The V gene is TRBV28, the J gene TRBJ1-5; D might be TRBD1 (6 bases). Germline V gene data show CDR1 as MDHEN and CDR2 as SYDVKM. Trimming shortened V by 5 bases and J by 9 bases, and 11 bases separated the two germline ends. This CDR3 is built from 12 residues.

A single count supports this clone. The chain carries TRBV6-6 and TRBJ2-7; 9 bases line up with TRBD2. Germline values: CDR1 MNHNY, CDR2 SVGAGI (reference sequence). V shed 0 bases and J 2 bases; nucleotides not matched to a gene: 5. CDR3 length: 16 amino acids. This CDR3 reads CASSYSTASGTYEQYF. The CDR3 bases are TGTGCCAGCAGTTACTCGACGGCTAGCGGGACCTACGAGCAGTACTTC.

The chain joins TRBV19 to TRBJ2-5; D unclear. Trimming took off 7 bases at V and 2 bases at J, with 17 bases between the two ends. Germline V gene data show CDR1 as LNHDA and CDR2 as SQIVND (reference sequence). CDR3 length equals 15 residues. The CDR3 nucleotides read TGTGCCAGTAAACTTAGTGGAGAAAGTCAAGAGACCCAGTACTTC. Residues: CASKLSGESQETQYF.

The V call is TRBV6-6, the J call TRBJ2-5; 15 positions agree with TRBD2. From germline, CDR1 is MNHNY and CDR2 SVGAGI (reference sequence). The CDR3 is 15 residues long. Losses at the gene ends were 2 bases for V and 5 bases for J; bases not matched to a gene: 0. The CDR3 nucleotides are TGTGCCAGCAGTTACGGGACTAGCGGGAGGGAGACCCAGTACTTC. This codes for CASSYGTSGRETQYF.

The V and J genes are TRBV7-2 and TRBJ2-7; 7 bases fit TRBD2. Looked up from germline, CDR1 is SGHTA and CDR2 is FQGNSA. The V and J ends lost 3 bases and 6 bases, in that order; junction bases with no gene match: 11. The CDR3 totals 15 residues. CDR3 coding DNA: TGTGCCAGCAGCTTGGGGGGGGAGGGTATGGGCGAGCAGTACTTC. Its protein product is CASSLGGEGMGEQYF.

CDR3 loop: CAISRVNTGELFF. The DNA of the CDR3 is TGTGCCATCAGCCGGGTGAACACCGGGGAGCTGTTTTTT. V usage is TRBV10-3 and J usage is TRBJ2-2, with D uncertain. V shed 6 bases and J shed 1 base, with 6 bases lying between them. The CDR3 length is 13 residues. The V gene's germline CDR1 is ENHRY and CDR2 SYGVKD.

The CDR3 region is CASSFSGRGAYEQYF. In nucleotides, the CDR3 is TGTGCCAGCAGCTTTAGCGGGAGAGGGGCCTACGAGCAGTACTTC. The chain joins TRBV7-2 to TRBJ2-7, with 9 nucleotides matching TRBD2. This CDR3 contains 15 residues. Trimming removed 3 bases from V and 2 bases from J; junction bases left unmatched: 5. The germline CDR1 and CDR2 sequences are SGHTA and FQGNSA.

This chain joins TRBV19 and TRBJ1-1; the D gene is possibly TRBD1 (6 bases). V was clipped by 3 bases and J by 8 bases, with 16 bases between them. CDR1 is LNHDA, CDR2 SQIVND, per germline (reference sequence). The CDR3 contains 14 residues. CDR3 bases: TGTGCCAGTAGTATCATGGCGGACAGCGTAGAAGCTTTCTTT. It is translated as CASSIMADSVEAFF.

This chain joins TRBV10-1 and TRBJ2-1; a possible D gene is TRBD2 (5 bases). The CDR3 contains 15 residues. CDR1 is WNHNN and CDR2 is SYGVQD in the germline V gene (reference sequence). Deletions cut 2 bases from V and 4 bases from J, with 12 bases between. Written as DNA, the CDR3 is TGCGCCAGCAGTGAGGACTGGGCGGGTTACAATGAGCAGTTCTTC. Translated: CASSEDWAGYNEQFF.

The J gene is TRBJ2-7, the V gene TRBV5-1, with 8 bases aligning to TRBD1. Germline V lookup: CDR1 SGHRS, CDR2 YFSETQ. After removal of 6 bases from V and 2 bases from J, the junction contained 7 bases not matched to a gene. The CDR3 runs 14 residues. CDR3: CASTPQGVAYEQYF. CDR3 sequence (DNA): TGCGCCAGCACGCCACAGGGGGTCGCCTACGAGCAGTACTTC.

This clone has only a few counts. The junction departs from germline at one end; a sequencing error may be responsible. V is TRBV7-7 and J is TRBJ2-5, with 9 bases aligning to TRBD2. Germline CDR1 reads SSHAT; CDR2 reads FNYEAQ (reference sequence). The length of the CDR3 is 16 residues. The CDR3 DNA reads TGTGCTAGCAGCTTAGTGTCTAGCGGGGACGACGAGACCCAGTACTTC. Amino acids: CASSLVSSGDDETQYF.